This record covers a single T cell receptor beta chain. The V end lost 4 bases, the J end lost 2 bases, and 9 bases lay between the germline ends. This CDR3 is built from 13 residues. The V gene's germline CDR1 is SGHTA and CDR2 FQGTGA. This record comes from a study of blood T cell repertoires in COVID-19. Study summary: Both acute and convalescent COVID-19 samples were obtained from the United States, Italy and Spain. T cells, B-cell-depleted T cells, or PBMCs provided the cDNA or gDNA that served as material.

How the authors handled the data: For nucleated cells, counts were estimated from reference gene primer amplification. Sequencing was performed with immunoSEQ multiplex PCR; in TCRdb, only in-frame clones are kept and a portion is missing. Clone size and V and J calls were adopted from that table, with D and trimming inferred from the DNA. The data hold roughly 130,000 clones, with 84% observed a single time. The chain carries TRBV7-3 and TRBJ2-7; a possible D gene is TRBD1 (6 bases). This TCR was sampled from a woman under 40 who had recovered from COVID-19. The sequencing sample was made of peripheral blood. CDR3 residues: CASSSTGTYEQYF. For the CDR3, the DNA is TGTGCCAGCAGCTCGACAGGTACCTACGAGCAGTACTTC.